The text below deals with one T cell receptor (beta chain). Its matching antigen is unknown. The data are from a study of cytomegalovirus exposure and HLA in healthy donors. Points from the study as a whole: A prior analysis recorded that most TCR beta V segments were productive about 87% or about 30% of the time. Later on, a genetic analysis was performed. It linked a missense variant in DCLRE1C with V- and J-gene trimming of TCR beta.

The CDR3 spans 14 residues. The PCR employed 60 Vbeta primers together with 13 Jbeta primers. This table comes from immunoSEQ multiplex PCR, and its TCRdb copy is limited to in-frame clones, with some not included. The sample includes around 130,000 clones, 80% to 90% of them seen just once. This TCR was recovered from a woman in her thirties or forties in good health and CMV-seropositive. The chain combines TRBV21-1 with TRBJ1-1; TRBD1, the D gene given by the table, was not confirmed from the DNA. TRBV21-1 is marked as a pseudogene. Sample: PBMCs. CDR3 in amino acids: CASIPGPQGAEAFF. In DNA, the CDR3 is TGTGCCAGCATACCTGGACCGCAAGGGGCTGAAGCTTTCTTT.